Here is one T cell receptor beta chain with its context. CDR3 length: 13 residues. V shed 5 bases and J shed 4 bases, with 8 bases lying between them. Germline V gives CDR1 SGHNT, CDR2 YENEEA. The source of the sample is a study of T cell changes during pregnancy in multiple sclerosis. Method: immunoSEQ multiplex PCR; TCRdb's copy keeps in-frame clones and lacks some. The table includes roughly 24,000 clones, around 86% detected once. This chain uses TRBV11-3 with TRBJ2-2, with D unclear. The TCR sequence derives from a female donor in good health, enrolled as a control in a pregnancy study. This material consisted of CD4+ T cells from peripheral blood mononuclear cells, taken in the second trimester of pregnancy. The CDR3 reads CASSLSGTGELFF. The CDR3 bases are TGTGCCAGCAGCCTATCGGGCACCGGGGAGCTGTTTTTT.